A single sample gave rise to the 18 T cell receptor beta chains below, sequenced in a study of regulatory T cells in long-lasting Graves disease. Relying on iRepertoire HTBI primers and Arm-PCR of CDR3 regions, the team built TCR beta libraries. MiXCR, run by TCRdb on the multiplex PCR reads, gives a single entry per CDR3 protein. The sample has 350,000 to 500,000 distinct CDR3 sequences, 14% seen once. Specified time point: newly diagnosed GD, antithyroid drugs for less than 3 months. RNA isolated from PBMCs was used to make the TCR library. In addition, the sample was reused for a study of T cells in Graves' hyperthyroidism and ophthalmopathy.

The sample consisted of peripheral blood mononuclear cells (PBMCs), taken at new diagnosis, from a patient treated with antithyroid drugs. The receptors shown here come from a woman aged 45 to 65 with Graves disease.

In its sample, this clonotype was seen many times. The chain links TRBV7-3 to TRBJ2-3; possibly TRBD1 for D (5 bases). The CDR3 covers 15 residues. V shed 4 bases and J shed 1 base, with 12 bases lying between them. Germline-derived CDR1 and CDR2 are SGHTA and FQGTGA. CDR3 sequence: CASSSTGLGTDTQYF. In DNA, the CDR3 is TGTGCCAGCAGCTCAACAGGTTTAGGCACAGATACGCAGTATTTT.

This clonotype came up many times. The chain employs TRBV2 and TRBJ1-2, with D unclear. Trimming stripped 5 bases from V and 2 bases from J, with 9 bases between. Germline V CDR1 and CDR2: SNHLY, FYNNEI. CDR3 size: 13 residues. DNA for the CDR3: TGTGCCAGCAGTCCGGACGAAAACTATGGCTACACCTTC. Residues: CASSPDENYGYTF.

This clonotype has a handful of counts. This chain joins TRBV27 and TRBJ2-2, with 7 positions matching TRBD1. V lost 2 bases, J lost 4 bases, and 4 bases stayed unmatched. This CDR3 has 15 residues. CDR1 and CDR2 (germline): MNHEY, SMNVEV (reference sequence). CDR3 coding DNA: TGTGCCAGCAGTTTAGAGACAGGGCTCACCGGGGAGCTGTTTTTT. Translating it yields CASSLETGLTGELFF.

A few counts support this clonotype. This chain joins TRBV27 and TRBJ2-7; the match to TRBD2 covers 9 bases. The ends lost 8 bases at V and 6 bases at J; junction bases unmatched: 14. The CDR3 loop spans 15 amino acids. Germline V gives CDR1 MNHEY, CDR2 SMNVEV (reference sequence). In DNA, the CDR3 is TGTGCCAGCCGCGGGCTAGCGGGATCCCATGTCGAGCAGTACTTC. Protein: CASRGLAGSHVEQYF.

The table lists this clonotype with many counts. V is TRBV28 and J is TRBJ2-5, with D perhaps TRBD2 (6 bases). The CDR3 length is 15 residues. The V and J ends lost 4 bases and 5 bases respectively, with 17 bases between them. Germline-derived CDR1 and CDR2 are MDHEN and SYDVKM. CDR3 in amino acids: CASSSLVGGGETQYF. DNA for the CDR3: TGTGCCAGCAGTTCCCTGGTGGGAGGTGGGGAGACCCAGTACTTC. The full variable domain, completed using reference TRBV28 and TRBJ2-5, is DVKVTQSSRYLVKRTGEKVFLECVQDMDHENMFWYRQDPGLGLRLIYFSYDVKMKEKGDIPEGYSVSREKKERFSLILESASTNQTSMYLCASSSLVGGGETQYFGPGTRLLVL.

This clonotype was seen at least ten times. DNA of the CDR3: TGTGCCAGCGCTGGGCCCGACCCATGGAATGAGCAGTTCTTC. The encoded protein is CASAGPDPWNEQFF. The chain has TRBV7-9 and TRBJ2-1; D not resolved. Trimming removed 8 bases from V and 7 bases from J, with 18 bases in between. Germline-derived CDR1 and CDR2 are SEHNR and FQNEAQ (reference sequence). CDR3 length: 14 amino acids.

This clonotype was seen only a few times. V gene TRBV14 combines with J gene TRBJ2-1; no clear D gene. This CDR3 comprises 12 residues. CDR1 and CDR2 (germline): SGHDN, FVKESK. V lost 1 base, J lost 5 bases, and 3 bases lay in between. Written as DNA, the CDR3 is TGTGCCAGCAGCCAAGTGAACAATGAGCAGTTCTTC. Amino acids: CASSQVNNEQFF.

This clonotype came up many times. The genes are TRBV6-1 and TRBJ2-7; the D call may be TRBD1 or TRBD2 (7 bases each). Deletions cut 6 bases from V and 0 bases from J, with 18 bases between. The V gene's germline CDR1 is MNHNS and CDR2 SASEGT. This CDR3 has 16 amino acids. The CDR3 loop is CASSSTGRGPSYEQYF. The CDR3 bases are TGTGCCAGCAGCTCGACAGGGAGGGGCCCCTCCTACGAGCAGTACTTC.

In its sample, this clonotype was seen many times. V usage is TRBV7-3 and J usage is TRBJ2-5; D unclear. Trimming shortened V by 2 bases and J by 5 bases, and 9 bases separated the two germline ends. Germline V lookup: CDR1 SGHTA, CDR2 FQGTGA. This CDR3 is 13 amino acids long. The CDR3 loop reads CASSLADYETQYF. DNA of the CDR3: TGTGCCAGCAGCTTAGCCGATTACGAGACCCAGTACTTC.

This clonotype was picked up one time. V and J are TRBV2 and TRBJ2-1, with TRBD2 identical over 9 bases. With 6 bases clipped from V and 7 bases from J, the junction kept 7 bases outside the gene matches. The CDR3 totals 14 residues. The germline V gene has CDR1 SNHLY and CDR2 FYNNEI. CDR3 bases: TGTGCCAGCAGCGCCGGGACTAGCAAAAATGAGCAGTTCTTC. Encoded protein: CASSAGTSKNEQFF.

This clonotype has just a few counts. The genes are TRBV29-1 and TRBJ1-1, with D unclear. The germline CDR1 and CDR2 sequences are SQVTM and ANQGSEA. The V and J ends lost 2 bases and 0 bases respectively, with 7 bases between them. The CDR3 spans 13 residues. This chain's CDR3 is CSVETVMNTEAFF. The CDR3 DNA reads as TGCAGCGTTGAAACAGTGATGAACACTGAAGCTTTCTTT.

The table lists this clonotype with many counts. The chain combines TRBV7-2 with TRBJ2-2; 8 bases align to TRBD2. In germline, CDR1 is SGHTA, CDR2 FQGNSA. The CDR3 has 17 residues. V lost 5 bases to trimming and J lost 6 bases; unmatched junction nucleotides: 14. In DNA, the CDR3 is TGTGCCAGCAGCCACCCCCGGGGGGGCCCCCCTGCCGGGGAGCTGTTTTTT. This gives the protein CASSHPRGGPPAGELFF.

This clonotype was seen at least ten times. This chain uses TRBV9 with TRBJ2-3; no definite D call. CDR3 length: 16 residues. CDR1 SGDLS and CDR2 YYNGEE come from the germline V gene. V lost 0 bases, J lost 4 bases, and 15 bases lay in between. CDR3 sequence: CASSVEGSGVADTQYF. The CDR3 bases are TGTGCCAGCAGCGTAGAAGGATCGGGTGTTGCAGATACGCAGTATTTT.

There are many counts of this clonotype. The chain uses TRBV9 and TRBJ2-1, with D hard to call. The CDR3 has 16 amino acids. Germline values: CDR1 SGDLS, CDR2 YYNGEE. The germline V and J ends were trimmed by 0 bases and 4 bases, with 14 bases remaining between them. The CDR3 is CASSVGSTVVYNEQFF. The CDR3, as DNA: TGTGCCAGCAGCGTAGGATCAACCGTTGTATACAATGAGCAGTTCTTC.

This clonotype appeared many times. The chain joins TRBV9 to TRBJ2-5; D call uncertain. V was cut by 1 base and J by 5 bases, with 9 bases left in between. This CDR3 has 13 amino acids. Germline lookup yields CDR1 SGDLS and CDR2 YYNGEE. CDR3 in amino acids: CASSVLAPETQYF. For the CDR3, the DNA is TGTGCCAGCAGCGTACTCGCCCCCGAGACCCAGTACTTC.

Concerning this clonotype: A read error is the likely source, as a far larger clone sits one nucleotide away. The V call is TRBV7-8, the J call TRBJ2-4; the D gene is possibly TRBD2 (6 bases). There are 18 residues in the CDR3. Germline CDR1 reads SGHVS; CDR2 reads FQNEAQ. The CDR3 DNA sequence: TGTGCCAGCAGCTTAGCGCAGTTTGGGGGAGCGGGTCGGAATGAGGAGTTCTTC. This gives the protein CASSLAQFGGAGRNEEFF. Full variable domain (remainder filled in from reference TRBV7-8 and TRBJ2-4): GAGVSQSPRYKVAKRGQDVALRCDPISGHVSLFWYQQALGQGPEFLTYFQNEAQLDKSGLPSDRFFAERPEGSVSTLKIQRTQQEDSAVYLCASSLAQFGGAGRNEEFFGAGTRLSVL.

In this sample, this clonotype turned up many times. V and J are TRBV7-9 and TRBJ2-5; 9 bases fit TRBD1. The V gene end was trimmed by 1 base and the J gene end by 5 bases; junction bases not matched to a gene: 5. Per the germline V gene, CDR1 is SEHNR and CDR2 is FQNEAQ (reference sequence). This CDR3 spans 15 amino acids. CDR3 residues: CASSLEQGAWETQYF. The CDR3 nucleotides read TGTGCCAGCAGCTTAGAACAGGGGGCGTGGGAGACCCAGTACTTC.

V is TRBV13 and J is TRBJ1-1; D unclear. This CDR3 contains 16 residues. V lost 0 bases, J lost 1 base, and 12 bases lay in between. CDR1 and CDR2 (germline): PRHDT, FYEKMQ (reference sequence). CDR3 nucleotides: TGTGCCAGCAGCTTAGGCTCTGTCCACTCGAACACTGAAGCTTTCTTT. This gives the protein CASSLGSVHSNTEAFF.